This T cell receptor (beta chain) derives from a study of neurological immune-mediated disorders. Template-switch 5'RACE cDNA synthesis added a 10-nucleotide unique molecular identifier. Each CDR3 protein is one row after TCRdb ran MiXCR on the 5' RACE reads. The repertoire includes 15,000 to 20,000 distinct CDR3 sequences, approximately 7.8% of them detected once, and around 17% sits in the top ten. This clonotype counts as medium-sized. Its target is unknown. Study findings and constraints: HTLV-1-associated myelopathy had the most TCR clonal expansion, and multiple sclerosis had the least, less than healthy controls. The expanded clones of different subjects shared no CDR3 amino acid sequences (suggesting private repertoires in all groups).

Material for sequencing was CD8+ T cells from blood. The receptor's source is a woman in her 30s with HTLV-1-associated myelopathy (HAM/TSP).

This chain's CDR3 is CATSEEGQGVSLEPQHF. DNA of the CDR3: TGTGCCACCTCGGAGGAGGGACAGGGTGTTTCTCTCGAGCCCCAGCATTTT. The V and J genes are TRBV10-3 and TRBJ1-5; 9 bases match TRBD1. The V and J ends lost 10 bases and 8 bases, in that order; junction bases with no gene match: 21. The CDR3 spans 17 residues. Germline CDR1 and CDR2: ENHRY and SYGVKD.